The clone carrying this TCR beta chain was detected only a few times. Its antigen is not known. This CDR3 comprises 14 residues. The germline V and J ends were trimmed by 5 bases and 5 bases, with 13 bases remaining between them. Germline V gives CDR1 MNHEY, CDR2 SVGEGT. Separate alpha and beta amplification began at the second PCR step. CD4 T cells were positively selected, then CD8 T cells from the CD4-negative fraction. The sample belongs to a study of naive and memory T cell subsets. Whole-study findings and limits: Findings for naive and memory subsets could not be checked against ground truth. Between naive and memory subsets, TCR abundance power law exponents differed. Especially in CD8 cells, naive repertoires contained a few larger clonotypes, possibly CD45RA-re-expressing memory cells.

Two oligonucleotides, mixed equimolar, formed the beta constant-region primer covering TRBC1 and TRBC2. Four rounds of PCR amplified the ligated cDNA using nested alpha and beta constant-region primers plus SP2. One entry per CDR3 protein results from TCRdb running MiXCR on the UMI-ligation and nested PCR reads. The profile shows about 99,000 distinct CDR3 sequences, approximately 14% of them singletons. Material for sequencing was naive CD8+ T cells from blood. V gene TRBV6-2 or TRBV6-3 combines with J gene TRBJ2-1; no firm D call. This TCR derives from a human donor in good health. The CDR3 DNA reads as TGTGCCAGCAGTCCCACCGGAACAGACAATGAGCAGTTCTTC. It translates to CASSPTGTDNEQFF.